This passage covers 15 T cell receptor beta chains from one sample sequenced in a study of cytomegalovirus exposure and HLA in healthy donors. PCR primers comprised 60 Vbeta and 13 Jbeta primers. Generated by immunoSEQ multiplex PCR, the TCRdb table keeps only in-frame clones and is missing some. The table includes 210,000 or so clones, approximately 88% detected once. Sample: PBMCs. These receptors were collected from a boy aged 2 to 10 in good health and CMV-seronegative.

The rearrangement links TRBV14 to TRBJ2-7; D call uncertain. Between the trimmed V and J ends, which lost 1 base and 7 bases, there was a span of 11 bases. CDR3 length equals 13 residues. Germline values: CDR1 SGHDN, CDR2 FVKESK. This CDR3 is CASSQVFRCEQYF. The CDR3, as DNA: TGTGCCAGCAGCCAAGTCTTCCGGTGTGAGCAGTACTTC.

V and J are TRBV9 and TRBJ2-7, with TRBD1 matching 8 bases. V dropped 4 bases and J dropped 3; count of bases not matched to a gene: 6. The CDR3 sequence is 14 residues long. Germline V gives CDR1 SGDLS, CDR2 YYNGEE. For the CDR3, the DNA is TGTGCCAGCAGCCCCCAGGGACAGGTCTACGAGCAGTACTTC. Amino acid sequence: CASSPQGQVYEQYF. The full variable domain, its missing parts supplied by reference TRBV9 and TRBJ2-7, is DSGVTQTPKHLITATGQRVTLRCSPRSGDLSVYWYQQSLDQGLQFLIQYYNGEERAKGNILERFSAQQFPDLHSELNLSSLELGDSALYFCASSPQGQVYEQYFGPGTRLTVT.

V is TRBV2 and J is TRBJ2-1; D not resolved. This CDR3 has 11 amino acids. Trimming shortened V by 8 bases and J by 8 bases, and 10 bases separated the two germline ends. Germline V gene sequence: CDR1 SNHLY, CDR2 FYNNEI. The CDR3 region is CASASYDEQFF. The CDR3 nucleotides read TGTGCCAGCGCGTCTTACGATGAGCAGTTCTTC.

J is TRBJ1-2 and V is TRBV9, with D maybe TRBD1 (5 bases). CDR3 length: 16 amino acids. The germline V and J ends were trimmed by 1 base and 6 bases, with 19 bases remaining between them. CDR1 and CDR2 (germline): SGDLS, YYNGEE. CDR3 residues: CASSVRAGNYVDGYTF. CDR3 bases: TGTGCCAGCAGCGTAAGAGCAGGGAACTATGTGGATGGCTACACCTTC. The full variable domain, with the rest looked up from reference TRBV9 and TRBJ1-2, is DSGVTQTPKHLITATGQRVTLRCSPRSGDLSVYWYQQSLDQGLQFLIQYYNGEERAKGNILERFSAQQFPDLHSELNLSSLELGDSALYFCASSVRAGNYVDGYTFGSGTRLTVV.

About this clone itself: This same CDR3 is encoded by further DNA sequences in the sample. V gene TRBV19 combines with J gene TRBJ2-7; possibly TRBD1 for D (7 bases). Per the germline V gene, CDR1 is LNHDA and CDR2 is SQIVND (reference sequence). Trimming stripped 3 bases from V and 1 base from J, with 13 bases between. This CDR3 contains 15 residues. The CDR3 here is CASSISGGPSYEQYF. CDR3 nucleotide sequence: TGTGCCAGTAGTATTTCAGGGGGGCCATCCTACGAGCAGTACTTC. Full variable domain (remainder filled in from reference TRBV19 and TRBJ2-7): DGGITQSPKYLFRKEGQNVTLSCEQNLNHDAMYWYRQDPGQGLRLIYYSQIVNDFQKGDIAEGYSVSREKKESFPLTVTSAQKNPTAFYLCASSISGGPSYEQYFGPGTRLTVT.

The rearrangement uses TRBV5-1 and TRBJ1-2; no firm D call. This CDR3 comprises 14 residues. Trimming removed 4 bases at V and 8 bases at J, with 18 bases between. CDR1 and CDR2 from the germline V gene are SGHRS and YFSETQ. The CDR3 region has the DNA TGCGCCAGCAGCCCCTCGGGGATCTCGCGGGGCTACACCTTC. Protein product: CASSPSGISRGYTF. Combining the CDR3 with reference TRBV5-1 and TRBJ1-2 gives the whole variable domain KAGVTQTPRYLIKTRGQQVTLSCSPISGHRSVSWYQQTPGQGLQFLFEYFSETQRNKGNFPGRFSGRQFSNSRSEMNVSTLELGDSALYLCASSPSGISRGYTFGSGTRLTVV.

The chain recombines TRBV7-3 with TRBJ1-2; 8 positions match TRBD1. Germline loops: CDR1 SGHTA, CDR2 FQGTGA. The junction had 3 bases not matched to a gene; V was cut back by 5 bases and J by 4 bases. The length of the CDR3 is 13 residues. The CDR3 nucleotides read TGTGCCAGCAGCCGAGGACAGGGCTATGGCTACACCTTC. Its translation is CASSRGQGYGYTF.

The chain links TRBV30 to TRBJ2-4, with 12 bases identical to TRBD2. The CDR3 is made up of 19 amino acids. After removal of 0 bases from V and 0 bases from J, the junction contained 9 bases not matched to a gene. The germline CDR1 and CDR2 sequences are GTSNPN and SVGIG (reference sequence). The CDR3 loop reads CAWSVTRTSGAKAKNIQYF. CDR3 in DNA: TGTGCCTGGAGTGTAACGAGGACTAGCGGGGCTAAAGCCAAAAACATTCAGTACTTC. Variable domain in full (rest from reference TRBV30 and TRBJ2-4): SQTIHQWPATLVQPVGSPLSLECTVEGTSNPNLYWYRQAAGRGLQLLFYSVGIGQISSEVPQNLSASRPQDRQFILSSKKLLLSDSGFYLCAWSVTRTSGAKAKNIQYFGAGTRLSVL.

This chain joins TRBV19 and TRBJ2-7, with D uncertain. Trimming pared 6 bases from V and 6 bases from J, leaving 9 bases between. CDR1 LNHDA and CDR2 SQIVND come from the germline V gene (reference sequence). CDR3 length: 11 amino acids. CDR3 DNA sequence: TGTGCCAGTAGGGGCCTTTCCGAGCAGTACTTC. It translates to CASRGLSEQYF. Together with reference TRBV19 and TRBJ2-7, the CDR3 gives the full variable domain: DGGITQSPKYLFRKEGQNVTLSCEQNLNHDAMYWYRQDPGQGLRLIYYSQIVNDFQKGDIAEGYSVSREKKESFPLTVTSAQKNPTAFYLCASRGLSEQYFGPGTRLTVT.

This chain uses TRBV6-1 with TRBJ2-7; D not certain. The CDR3 runs 15 residues. Germline CDR1 and CDR2: MNHNS and SASEGT. V lost 3 bases, J lost 3 bases, and 15 bases lay in between. DNA for the CDR3: TGTGCCAGCAGTGAGTCCGTCAACTCCTTCTACGAGCAGTACTTC. Translating gives CASSESVNSFYEQYF.

The gene calls are TRBV6-1 and TRBJ1-2, with unresolved D. CDR3 size: 14 residues. Trimming stripped 8 bases from V and 5 bases from J, with 18 bases between. Germline V gives CDR1 MNHNS, CDR2 SASEGT. CDR3: CASGELPRNYGYTF. The CDR3 DNA reads TGTGCCAGCGGGGAGTTACCGAGGAATTATGGCTACACCTTC.

V and J are TRBV25-1 and TRBJ2-7; D is undetermined. Trimming pared 3 bases from V and 3 bases from J, leaving 3 bases between. The CDR3 runs 11 residues. The germline CDR1 and CDR2 sequences are MGHDK and SYGVNS. This CDR3 reads CASSDYYEQYF. The CDR3 region has the DNA TGTGCCAGCAGTGACTACTACGAGCAGTACTTC.

The chain carries TRBV7-2 and TRBJ1-1, with a tentative D call TRBD1 (6 bases). The CDR3 totals 13 residues. V lost 4 bases, J lost 4 bases, and 10 bases lay in between. Germline CDR1 reads SGHTA; CDR2 reads FQGNSA. The CDR3 protein is CASSSQGSTEAFF. In DNA form, the CDR3 reads TGTGCCAGCAGCTCGCAGGGGTCCACTGAAGCTTTCTTT.

The chain has TRBV2 and TRBJ1-1; D is ambiguous. The germline CDR1 and CDR2 sequences are SNHLY and FYNNEI. The CDR3 runs 14 residues. V lost 1 base to trimming and J lost 4 bases, with 10 bases between them. The CDR3 protein is CASSEGGLATEAFF. CDR3 DNA sequence: TGTGCCAGCAGTGAAGGAGGGTTGGCCACTGAAGCTTTCTTT.

The chain has TRBV6-5 and TRBJ2-5; D call uncertain. Per germline, CDR1 MNHEY and CDR2 SVGAGI. The CDR3 runs 13 residues. Trimming stripped 7 bases from V and 4 bases from J, with 13 bases between. The CDR3 DNA sequence: TGTGCCAGCACCTTACCCGGAGCAGAGACCCAGTACTTC. This gives the protein CASTLPGAETQYF.